These 23 T cell receptor beta chains share one sample of origin, sequenced in a study of cytomegalovirus exposure and HLA in healthy donors. The primer mix had 60 Vbeta and 13 Jbeta primers. Assay used: immunoSEQ multiplex PCR; TCRdb lists only in-frame clones, some missing. The sample lists some 110,000 clones, 69% occurring once. The sample taken for sequencing was PBMCs. The receptors were gathered from a man aged 25-45 years in good health and CMV-seronegative.

The chain carries TRBV7-9 and TRBJ2-7; 11 bases fit TRBD2. Per the germline V gene, CDR1 is SEHNR and CDR2 is FQNEAQ (reference sequence). The V and J ends lost 0 bases and 4 bases, in that order; junction bases with no gene match: 14. CDR3 size: 19 residues. The CDR3: CASSLAPGQGTSGRYEQYF. The CDR3 DNA sequence: TGTGCCAGCAGCTTAGCGCCGGGACAGGGTACTAGCGGGAGATACGAGCAGTACTTC.

As for this clone: The same CDR3 arises from other DNA sequences in this sample as well. This chain joins TRBV5-1 and TRBJ2-3, with TRBD1 matching over 7 bases. Germline-derived CDR1 and CDR2 are SGHRS and YFSETQ. Trimming cost V 0 bases and J 1 base; bases outside gene matches: 2. CDR3 length: 15 residues. The CDR3 DNA follows: TGCGCCAGCAGCTTGGGACAGGGCGGCACAGATACGCAGTATTTT. Translating it yields CASSLGQGGTDTQYF.

The V gene is TRBV7-9, the J gene TRBJ1-3; D not resolved. The CDR3 has 15 amino acids. CDR1 SEHNR and CDR2 FQNEAQ come from the germline V gene (reference sequence). V shed 1 base and J shed 0 bases, with 7 bases lying between them. The CDR3 DNA reads TGTGCCAGCAGCTTAGATTCAGTCTCTGGAAACACCATATATTTT. Its translation is CASSLDSVSGNTIYF.

This chain joins TRBV7-3 and TRBJ2-5; perhaps TRBD2 as D (6 bases). CDR3 size: 16 residues. Deletions cut 2 bases from V and 2 bases from J, with 15 bases between. Per the germline V gene, CDR1 is SGHTA and CDR2 is FQGTGA. The CDR3 DNA follows: TGTGCCAGCAGCTTATTATCGGGCGGGGATCAAGAGACCCAGTACTTC. Translation gives CASSLLSGGDQETQYF.

The J gene is TRBJ1-5, the V gene TRBV28, with 8 bases aligning to TRBD1. Looked up from germline, CDR1 is MDHEN and CDR2 is SYDVKM. The CDR3 is 15 amino acids. The junction had 5 bases not matched to a gene; V was cut back by 7 bases and J by 0 bases. In nucleotides, the CDR3 is TGTGCCAGCAATGGACAGGGAAATAGCAATCAGCCCCAGCATTTT. Its protein is CASNGQGNSNQPQHF.

The rearrangement joins TRBV7-2 to TRBJ1-2; 12 bases align to TRBD1. Germline V lookup: CDR1 SGHTA, CDR2 FQGNSA. There are 14 residues in the CDR3. After removal of 5 bases from V and 8 bases from J, the junction contained 6 bases not matched to a gene. CDR3 sequence (DNA): TGTGCCAGCAGCCCGGGACAGGGGGCCTACGGCTACACCTTC. As protein: CASSPGQGAYGYTF. Complete variable domain (other parts from reference TRBV7-2 and TRBJ1-2): GAGVSQSPSNKVTEKGKDVELRCDPISGHTALYWYRQSLGQGLEFLIYFQGNSAPDKSGLPSDRFSAERTGGSVSTLTIQRTQQEDSAVYLCASSPGQGAYGYTFGSGTRLTVV.

The chain couples TRBV30 to TRBJ1-5, with D possibly TRBD1 on 5 matching bases. The CDR3 extends over 15 amino acids. Germline CDR1 reads GTSNPN; CDR2 reads SVGIG (reference sequence). V was cut by 0 bases and J by 6 bases, with 15 bases left in between. CDR3 region: CAWSVLDIGSQPQHF. CDR3 coding DNA: TGTGCCTGGAGTGTACTGGACATTGGCAGTCAGCCCCAGCATTTT. Complete variable domain (other parts from reference TRBV30 and TRBJ1-5): SQTIHQWPATLVQPVGSPLSLECTVEGTSNPNLYWYRQAAGRGLQLLFYSVGIGQISSEVPQNLSASRPQDRQFILSSKKLLLSDSGFYLCAWSVLDIGSQPQHFGDGTRLSIL.

The chain carries TRBV5-6 and TRBJ1-2, with TRBD1 matching 7 bases. Trimming cost V 4 bases and J 6 bases; bases outside gene matches: 12. The germline V gene has CDR1 SGHDT and CDR2 YYEEEE. This CDR3 comprises 15 residues. The DNA for the CDR3 is TGTGCCAGCAGCCAGAGACAGGGAAGTCCCCATGGCTACACCTTC. This codes for CASSQRQGSPHGYTF.

In the case of this clone: This sample includes further DNA sequences coding for the same CDR3. The chain has TRBV18 and TRBJ2-1, with TRBD1 as a possible D gene (6 bases). The V gene lost 0 bases and the J gene lost 6 bases, with 9 bases spanning the gap. Germline V lookup: CDR1 KGHSH, CDR2 LQKENI. There are 14 residues in the CDR3. The chain's CDR3 is CASSPPQGGNEQFF. The CDR3 bases are TGTGCCAGCTCACCACCGCAAGGGGGCAATGAGCAGTTCTTC.

This chain uses TRBV19 with TRBJ2-7; 7 bases align to TRBD1. Looked up from germline, CDR1 is LNHDA and CDR2 is SQIVND (reference sequence). J gave up 2 bases and V 11 bases, and 3 bases lay outside the gene matches. The CDR3 runs to 11 residues. The CDR3 reads CAAGTAYEQYF. The DNA of the CDR3 is TGTGCCGCCGGGACAGCCTACGAGCAGTACTTC. The whole variable domain, filled in from reference TRBV19 and TRBJ2-7, reads DGGITQSPKYLFRKEGQNVTLSCEQNLNHDAMYWYRQDPGQGLRLIYYSQIVNDFQKGDIAEGYSVSREKKESFPLTVTSAQKNPTAFYLCAAGTAYEQYFGPGTRLTVT.

The J gene is TRBJ2-5, the V gene TRBV30, with D possibly being TRBD2 (5 bases). V was clipped by 0 bases and J by 5 bases, with 13 bases between them. This CDR3 comprises 14 residues. The germline V gene has CDR1 GTSNPN and CDR2 SVGIG (reference sequence). CDR3 amino acids: CAWSVVGGGETQYF. In DNA, the CDR3 is TGTGCCTGGAGTGTAGTCGGAGGTGGGGAGACCCAGTACTTC.

The chain recombines TRBV5-6 with TRBJ2-1, with 12 bases that match TRBD2. The junction had 3 bases not matched to a gene; V was cut back by 0 bases and J by 8 bases. The length of the CDR3 is 15 residues. Germline assignment: CDR1 SGHDT and CDR2 YYEEEE. CDR3 in amino acids: CASSLVASGGDEQFF. CDR3 DNA sequence: TGTGCCAGCAGCTTGGTCGCTAGCGGGGGGGATGAGCAGTTCTTC.

This rearrangement joins TRBV18 to TRBJ2-2; 8 nucleotides match TRBD1. There are 17 residues in the CDR3. The trim removed 3 bases at V and 2 bases at J, leaving 8 bases unmatched. Germline CDR1 KGHSH, CDR2 LQKENI. This CDR3 reads CASSPRDRSLNTGELFF. For the CDR3, the DNA is TGTGCCAGCTCACCCCGGGACAGGAGTCTAAACACCGGGGAGCTGTTTTTT.

The chain couples TRBV19 to TRBJ2-3; 9 nucleotides match TRBD1. The CDR3 covers 15 residues. V lost 6 bases, J lost 2 bases, and 6 bases stayed unmatched. Germline assignment: CDR1 LNHDA and CDR2 SQIVND (reference sequence). The CDR3 sequence is CASSQLQGATDTQYF. CDR3 DNA sequence: TGTGCCAGTAGCCAACTACAGGGGGCCACAGATACGCAGTATTTT.

This chain uses TRBV28 with TRBJ1-2; D may be TRBD1 (5 bases). This CDR3 is built from 15 residues. Germline assignment: CDR1 MDHEN and CDR2 SYDVKM. V lost 6 bases and J 3 bases, leaving 17 bases between the germline ends. CDR3 protein: CASRATGPEDYGYTF. In nucleotides, the CDR3 is TGTGCCAGCAGAGCAACAGGACCTGAGGACTATGGCTACACCTTC.

Comments on this clone: Germline is not matched at one junction end, which may reflect a read error. This sequence joins TRBV7-9 and TRBJ1-1; D remains ambiguous. CDR1 is SEHNR, CDR2 FQNEAQ, per germline (reference sequence). The CDR3 runs 16 residues. The chain's CDR3 is CSSSYSRGGSDTEAFF. CDR3 coding DNA: TGTTCCAGCAGCTATAGCCGTGGAGGGTCGGACACTGAAGCTTTCTTT.

Here the CDR3 reads CASSLTTSAGAEQFF. CDR3 in DNA: TGTGCCAGCAGCTTAACCACTAGCGCGGGGGCTGAGCAGTTCTTC. This chain links TRBV7-6 with TRBJ2-1, with a possible D match to TRBD2 (7 bases). Germline CDR1 reads SGHVS; CDR2 reads FNYEAQ. This CDR3 spans 15 amino acids. V lost 2 bases to trimming and J lost 9 bases, with 17 bases between them.

This rearrangement joins TRBV29-1 to TRBJ2-1, with 10 bases matching TRBD1. Germline assignment: CDR1 SQVTM and CDR2 ANQGSEA. The CDR3 has 12 amino acids. V dropped 5 bases and J dropped 8; count of bases not matched to a gene: 3. The CDR3 region has the DNA TGCAGCGTTAGGACAGGGGGACATGAGCAGTTCTTC. Amino acids: CSVRTGGHEQFF.

Written as DNA, the CDR3 is TGTGCCAGCAGCGTAACCCCTGGACAGGGCGTGGGTGAAAAACTGTTTTTT. Its protein product is CASSVTPGQGVGEKLFF. The chain carries TRBV9 and TRBJ1-4; TRBD1 matches 8 bases. J lost 7 bases, V lost 1 base, and 12 bases had no gene match. In germline, CDR1 is SGDLS, CDR2 YYNGEE. This CDR3 has 17 residues.

The chain combines TRBV7-2 with TRBJ2-7, with TRBD1 as a possible D gene (6 bases). The germline V gene has CDR1 SGHTA and CDR2 FQGNSA. The CDR3 is made up of 15 amino acids. V lost 3 bases to trimming and J lost 1 base, with 13 bases between them. The CDR3 DNA sequence: TGTGCCAGCAGCTTGGGCCCAACAGGGTCCTACGAGCAGTACTTC. Translating gives CASSLGPTGSYEQYF. Variable domain in full (rest from reference TRBV7-2 and TRBJ2-7): GAGVSQSPSNKVTEKGKDVELRCDPISGHTALYWYRQSLGQGLEFLIYFQGNSAPDKSGLPSDRFSAERTGGSVSTLTIQRTQQEDSAVYLCASSLGPTGSYEQYFGPGTRLTVT.

The chain recombines TRBV7-9 with TRBJ2-1, with TRBD2 matching over 11 bases. Germline lookup yields CDR1 SEHNR and CDR2 FQNEAQ (reference sequence). The CDR3 is made up of 17 amino acids. The J segment lost 5 bases and the V segment lost 1 base, leaving 7 bases of the junction unmatched. The CDR3: CASSLGSGRAKDNEQFF. CDR3 DNA sequence: TGTGCCAGCAGCTTAGGTAGCGGGAGGGCGAAGGACAATGAGCAGTTCTTC.

This chain uses TRBV5-8 with TRBJ2-5, with a weak D call TRBD1 (5 bases). The CDR3 sequence is 14 residues long. Germline lookup yields CDR1 SGHTS and CDR2 YDEGEE. Trimming removed 3 bases from V and 4 bases from J, with 13 bases in between. In DNA, the CDR3 is TGTGCCAGCAGCTCCGGACACCGAGGAGAGACCCAGTACTTC. Amino acid sequence: CASSSGHRGETQYF.

The rearrangement joins TRBV5-6 to TRBJ2-5, with 11 bases that match TRBD1. After removal of 3 bases from V and 9 bases from J, the junction contained 4 bases not matched to a gene. The germline V gene has CDR1 SGHDT and CDR2 YYEEEE. This CDR3 has 13 residues. CDR3 protein: CASSWDRGMAQYF. DNA for the CDR3: TGTGCCAGCAGCTGGGACAGGGGGATGGCCCAGTACTTC.